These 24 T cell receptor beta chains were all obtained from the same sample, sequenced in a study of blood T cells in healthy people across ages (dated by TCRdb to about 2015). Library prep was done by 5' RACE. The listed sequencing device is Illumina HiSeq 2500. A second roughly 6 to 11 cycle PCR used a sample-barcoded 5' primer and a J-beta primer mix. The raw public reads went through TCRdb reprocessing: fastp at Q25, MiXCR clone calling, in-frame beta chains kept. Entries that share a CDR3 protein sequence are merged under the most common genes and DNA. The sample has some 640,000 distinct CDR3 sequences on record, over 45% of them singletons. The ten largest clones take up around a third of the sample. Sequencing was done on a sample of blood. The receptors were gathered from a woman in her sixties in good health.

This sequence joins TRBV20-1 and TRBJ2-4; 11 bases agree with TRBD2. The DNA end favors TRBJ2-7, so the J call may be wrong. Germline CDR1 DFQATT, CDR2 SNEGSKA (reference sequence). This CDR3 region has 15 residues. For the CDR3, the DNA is TGCAGTGCACATCATAGCGGGGGGGGTCTCGACGAGCAGTACTTC. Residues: CSAHHSGGGLDEQYF.

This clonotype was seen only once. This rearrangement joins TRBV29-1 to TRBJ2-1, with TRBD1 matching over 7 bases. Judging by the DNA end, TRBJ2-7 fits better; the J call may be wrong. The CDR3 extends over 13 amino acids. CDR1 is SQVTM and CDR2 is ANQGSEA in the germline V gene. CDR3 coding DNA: TGCAGCGCCGACCCGGGACAGTACAATGAGCAGTACTTC. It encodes CSADPGQYNEQYF.

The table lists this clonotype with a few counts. CDR3 in amino acids: CASEEGPSYEQYF. CDR3 sequence (DNA): TGTGCCAGCGAGGAGGGGCCCTCCTACGAGCAGTACTTC. The chain is built from TRBV7-2 and TRBJ2-7; TRBD2 might be the D (6 bases). Trimming stripped 8 bases from V and 0 bases from J, with 11 bases between. CDR1 is SGHTA, CDR2 FQGNSA, per germline. This CDR3 has 13 amino acids.

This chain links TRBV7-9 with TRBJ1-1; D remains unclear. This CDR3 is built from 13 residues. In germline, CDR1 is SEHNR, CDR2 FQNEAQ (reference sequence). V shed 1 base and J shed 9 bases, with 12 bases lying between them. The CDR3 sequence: CASSLEEGGKAFF. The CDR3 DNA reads TGTGCCAGCAGCTTAGAGGAGGGTGGCAAAGCTTTCTTT.

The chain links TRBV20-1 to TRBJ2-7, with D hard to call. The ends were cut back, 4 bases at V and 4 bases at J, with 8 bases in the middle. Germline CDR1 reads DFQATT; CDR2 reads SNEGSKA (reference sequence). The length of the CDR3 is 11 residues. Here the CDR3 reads CSATAGYEQYF. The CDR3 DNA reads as TGCAGTGCTACAGCTGGATACGAGCAGTACTTC.

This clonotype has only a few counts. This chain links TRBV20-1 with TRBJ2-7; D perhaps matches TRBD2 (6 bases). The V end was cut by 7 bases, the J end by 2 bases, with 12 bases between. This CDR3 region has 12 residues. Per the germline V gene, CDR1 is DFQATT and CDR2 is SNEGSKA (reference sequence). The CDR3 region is CSGRRGAYEQYF. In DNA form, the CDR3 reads TGCAGTGGGAGGAGGGGAGCCTACGAGCAGTACTTC.

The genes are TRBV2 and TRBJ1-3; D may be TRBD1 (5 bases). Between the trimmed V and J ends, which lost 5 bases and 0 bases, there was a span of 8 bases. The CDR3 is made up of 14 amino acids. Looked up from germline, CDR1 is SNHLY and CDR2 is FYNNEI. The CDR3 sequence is CASSPGPSGNTIYF. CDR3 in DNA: TGTGCCAGCAGTCCGGGACCCTCTGGAAACACCATATATTTT.

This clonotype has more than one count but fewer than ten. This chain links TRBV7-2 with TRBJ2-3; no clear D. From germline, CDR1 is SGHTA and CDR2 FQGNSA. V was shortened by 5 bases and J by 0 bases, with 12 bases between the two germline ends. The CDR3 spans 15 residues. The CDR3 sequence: CASSRDGRSTDTQYF. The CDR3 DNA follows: TGTGCCAGCAGCCGAGACGGCCGTAGCACAGATACGCAGTATTTT. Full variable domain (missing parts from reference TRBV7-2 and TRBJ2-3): GAGVSQSPSNKVTEKGKDVELRCDPISGHTALYWYRQSLGQGLEFLIYFQGNSAPDKSGLPSDRFSAERTGGSVSTLTIQRTQQEDSAVYLCASSRDGRSTDTQYFGPGTRLTVL.

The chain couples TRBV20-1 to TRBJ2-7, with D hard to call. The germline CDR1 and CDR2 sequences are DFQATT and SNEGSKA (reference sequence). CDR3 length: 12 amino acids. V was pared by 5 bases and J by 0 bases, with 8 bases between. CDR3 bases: TGCAGTGCTGACCGACCCTCCTACGAGCAGTACTTC. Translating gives CSADRPSYEQYF.

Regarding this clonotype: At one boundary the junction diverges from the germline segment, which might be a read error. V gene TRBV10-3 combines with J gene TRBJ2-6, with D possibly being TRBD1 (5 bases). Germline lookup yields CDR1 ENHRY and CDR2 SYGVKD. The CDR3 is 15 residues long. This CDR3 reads CAISARDSGANALTF. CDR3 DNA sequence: TGTGCCATCAGTGCCAGGGATAGTGGGGCCAACGCCCTGACTTTC.

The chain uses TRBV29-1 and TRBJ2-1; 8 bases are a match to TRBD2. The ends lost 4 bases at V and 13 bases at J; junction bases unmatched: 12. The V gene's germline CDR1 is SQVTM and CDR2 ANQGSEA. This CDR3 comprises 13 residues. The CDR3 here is CSVAVTSVETQFF. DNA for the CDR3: TGCAGCGTTGCGGTGACTAGCGTCGAGACCCAGTTCTTC.

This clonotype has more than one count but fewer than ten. The CDR3 bases are TGCAGTGCTAGAGATCCACAGGGGGCGGACGAGCAGTACTTC. Protein: CSARDPQGADEQYF. This rearrangement joins TRBV20-1 to TRBJ2-7; 9 bases map to TRBD1. The CDR3 loop spans 14 amino acids. Germline V CDR1 and CDR2: DFQATT, SNEGSKA (reference sequence). Losses at the gene ends were 0 bases for V and 5 bases for J; bases not matched to a gene: 5.

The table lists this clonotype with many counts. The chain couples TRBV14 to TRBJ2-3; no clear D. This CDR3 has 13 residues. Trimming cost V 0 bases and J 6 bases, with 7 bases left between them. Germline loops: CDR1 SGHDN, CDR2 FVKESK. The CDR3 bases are TGTGCCAGCAGCCAAGATCTGGAGGATACGCAGTATTTT. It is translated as CASSQDLEDTQYF.

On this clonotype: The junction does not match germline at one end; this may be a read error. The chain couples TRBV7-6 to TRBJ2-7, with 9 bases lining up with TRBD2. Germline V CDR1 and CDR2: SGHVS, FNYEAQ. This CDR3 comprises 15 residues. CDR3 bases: TGTGCCAGCAGCTTAGAGACTAGCGGAGCCTACGGGCAGTACTTC. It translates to CASSLETSGAYGQYF.

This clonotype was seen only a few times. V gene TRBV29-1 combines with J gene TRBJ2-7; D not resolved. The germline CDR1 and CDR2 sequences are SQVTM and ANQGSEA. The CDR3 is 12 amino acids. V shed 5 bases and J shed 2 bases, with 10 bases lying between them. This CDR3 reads CSVIKQTYEQYF. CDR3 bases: TGCAGCGTTATAAAACAGACCTACGAGCAGTACTTC.

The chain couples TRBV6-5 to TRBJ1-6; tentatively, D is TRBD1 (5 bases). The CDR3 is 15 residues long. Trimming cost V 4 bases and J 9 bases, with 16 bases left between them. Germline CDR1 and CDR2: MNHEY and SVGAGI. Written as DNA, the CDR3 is TGTGCCAGCAGTTCTGGGGGGTTGAGACGTTCACCCCTCCACTTT. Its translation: CASSSGGLRRSPLHF.

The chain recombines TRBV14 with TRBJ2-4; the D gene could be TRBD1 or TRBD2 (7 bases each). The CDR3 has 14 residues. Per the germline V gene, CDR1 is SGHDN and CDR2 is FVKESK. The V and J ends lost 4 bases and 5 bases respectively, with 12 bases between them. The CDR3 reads CASSLGGGENIQYF. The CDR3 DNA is TGTGCCAGCAGCCTGGGAGGGGGCGAAAACATTCAGTACTTC.

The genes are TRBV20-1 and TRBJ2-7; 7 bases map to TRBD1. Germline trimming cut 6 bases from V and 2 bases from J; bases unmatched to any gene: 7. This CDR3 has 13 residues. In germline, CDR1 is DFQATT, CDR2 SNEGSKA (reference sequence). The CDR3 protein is CSAGTGATYEQYF. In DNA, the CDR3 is TGCAGTGCCGGAACAGGGGCTACCTACGAGCAGTACTTC.

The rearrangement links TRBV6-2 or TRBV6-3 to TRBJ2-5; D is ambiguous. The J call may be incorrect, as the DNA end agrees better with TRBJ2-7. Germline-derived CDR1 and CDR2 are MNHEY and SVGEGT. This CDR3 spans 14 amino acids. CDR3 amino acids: CASSYPGFSYEQYF. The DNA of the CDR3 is TGTGCCAGCAGTTACCCTGGTTTCTCCTACGAGCAGTACTTC.

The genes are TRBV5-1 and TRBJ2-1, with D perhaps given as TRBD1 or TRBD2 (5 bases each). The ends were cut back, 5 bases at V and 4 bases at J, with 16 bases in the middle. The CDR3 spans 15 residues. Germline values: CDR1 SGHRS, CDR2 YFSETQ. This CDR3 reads CASRWDPNNYNEQFF. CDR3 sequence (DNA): TGCGCCAGCAGATGGGACCCTAACAATTACAATGAGCAGTTCTTC.

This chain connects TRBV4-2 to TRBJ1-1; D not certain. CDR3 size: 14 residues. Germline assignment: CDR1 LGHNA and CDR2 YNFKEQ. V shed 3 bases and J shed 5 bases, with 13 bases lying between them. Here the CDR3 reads CASSQTGPGTEAFF. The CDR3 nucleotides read TGTGCCAGCAGCCAGACCGGTCCGGGGACTGAAGCTTTCTTT.

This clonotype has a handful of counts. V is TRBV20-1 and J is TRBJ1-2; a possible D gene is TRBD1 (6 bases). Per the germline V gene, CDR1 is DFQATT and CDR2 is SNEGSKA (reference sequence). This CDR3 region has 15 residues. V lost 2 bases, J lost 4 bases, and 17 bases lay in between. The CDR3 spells CSARPGGEGGYGYTF. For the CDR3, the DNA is TGCAGTGCTAGACCCGGGGGCGAGGGCGGCTATGGCTACACCTTC.

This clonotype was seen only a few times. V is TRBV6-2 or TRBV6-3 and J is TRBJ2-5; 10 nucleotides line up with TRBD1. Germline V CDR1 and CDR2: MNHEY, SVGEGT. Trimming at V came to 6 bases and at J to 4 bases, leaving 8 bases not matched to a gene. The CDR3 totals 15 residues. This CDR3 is CASRFPGQGIETQYF. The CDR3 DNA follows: TGTGCCAGCAGATTCCCGGGACAGGGGATAGAGACCCAGTACTTC.

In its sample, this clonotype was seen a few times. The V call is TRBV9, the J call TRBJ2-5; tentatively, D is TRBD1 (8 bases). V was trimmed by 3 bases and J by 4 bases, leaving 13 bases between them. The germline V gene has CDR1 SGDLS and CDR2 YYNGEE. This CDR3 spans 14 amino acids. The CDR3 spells CASSEQGGRETQYF. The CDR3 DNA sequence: TGTGCCAGCAGCGAACAGGGGGGGCGAGAGACCCAGTACTTC.